A single T cell receptor beta chain is shown here with its context. This clonotype has more than one count but fewer than ten. What this receptor recognizes is not known. No base-level quality is on record; no much larger clone is a single base apart. There are 15 amino acids in the CDR3, from cysteine to phenylalanine inclusive. The entry retains the CDR3 DNA only, 45 bases that are in frame from base 1. Relative to germline, V is 4 bases shorter and J is 7 bases shorter, with 20 bases between their ends. CDR1 and CDR2, per the germline V gene, are SGDLS and YYNGEE. What this sample's time point label stands for: persistent/refractory GD, antithyroid drugs over 5 years with positive TRAb. For both TCR sequencing and RNA sequencing, RNA was extracted from PBMCs using TRIzol. The diagnosis of Graves' disease was made according to American Thyroid Association guidelines. Patients were recruited from an endocrinology department in Xi'an, China. From each patient, around 9 milliliters of peripheral blood was collected into an EDTA anticoagulant tube. Ficoll Paque Plus density gradient separation was used to isolate PBMCs, and no further T cell sorting was done. An Agilent 2100 Bioanalyzer and agarose gel were used to assess RNA quality, and a NanoDrop 2000 was used to measure RNA concentration.

Library preparation employed multiplex PCR. The instrument given in TCRdb is Illumina HiSeq 4000. iRepertoire HTBI primers and Arm-PCR amplification of CDR3 regions were used to construct TCR beta libraries. Gel purification was performed on PCR products prior to sequencing. Per the authors' processing: A total of 62 TRBV and some 15 TRBJ segments were identified across samples and were used for gene usage analysis of CDR3 amino acid clonotypes. Filtered high-quality paired reads were merged into contigs using COPE and FqMerger. BLAST was used to align contigs to the IMGT TRBV, TRBD and TRBJ reference genes, and CDR3 was defined following IMGT. Clonotypes above 0.1% frequency were classified as highly expanded clones. Shannon entropy was used to measure repertoire diversity, and the Gini coefficient was used to measure V-J evenness. Clonotypes shared by more than one individual were considered public. TCRdb reran the public reads through fastp at Q25 and MiXCR, keeping productive beta chains. When rows share a CDR3 protein, they turn into one entry using the most common DNA and genes. None of the V and J calls come from the authors' own analysis; TCRdb made them. The sample table holds roughly 700,000 distinct CDR3 sequences, of which around 30% were seen once. Jointly, the top ten make up about two fifths of the sample.

This sample is part of a study of regulatory T cells in long-lasting Graves disease (dated by TCRdb to the early 2020s). Broadly, across the study: Persistent Graves' disease was defined as persistently positive TSH receptor autoantibodies together with antithyroid drug treatment for over 5 years. Persistent Graves' disease patients were compared with newly diagnosed Graves' disease patients by peripheral blood TCR sequencing and RNA sequencing. The study was registered as a clinical trial and conducted in China. TCR sequencing covered some 13 persistent and approximately 20 newly diagnosed Graves' disease patients, approximately 33 samples in total. Persistent Graves' disease patients in the clinical cohort had taken antithyroid drugs for around 10 years on average.

What the research found in general, with its limitations: As a limitation, the authors acknowledged that the small sample size may reduce accuracy. Persistent patients shared more public clonotypes among themselves (around 3,000) than newly diagnosed patients did (approximately 970). Only the TCR beta chain was sequenced and analyzed. TRBV28, TRBJ1-2 and TRBJ2-5 were preferentially used in persistent disease, while TRBV20-1 and TRBJ2-1 were favored in newly diagnosed disease. Because the primary lesion, thyroid tissue, could not be accessed, the study looked at peripheral blood alone. Compared with newly diagnosed patients, persistent Graves' disease patients had lower TCR Shannon entropy and fewer highly expanded clones, which suggests clonal expansion.

This sequence was found in a female donor with Graves disease. Here the chain combines TRBV9 and TRBJ2-5; a confident D gene designation cannot be given. The sample in question was peripheral blood mononuclear cells (PBMCs), obtained when the disease was refractory, from a patient treated with antithyroid drugs. The encoded CDR3 is CASSPDWTDLGTQYF. The nucleotide sequence is given as TGTGCCAGCAGCCCTGACTGGACGGATCTCGGGACCCAGTACTTC.